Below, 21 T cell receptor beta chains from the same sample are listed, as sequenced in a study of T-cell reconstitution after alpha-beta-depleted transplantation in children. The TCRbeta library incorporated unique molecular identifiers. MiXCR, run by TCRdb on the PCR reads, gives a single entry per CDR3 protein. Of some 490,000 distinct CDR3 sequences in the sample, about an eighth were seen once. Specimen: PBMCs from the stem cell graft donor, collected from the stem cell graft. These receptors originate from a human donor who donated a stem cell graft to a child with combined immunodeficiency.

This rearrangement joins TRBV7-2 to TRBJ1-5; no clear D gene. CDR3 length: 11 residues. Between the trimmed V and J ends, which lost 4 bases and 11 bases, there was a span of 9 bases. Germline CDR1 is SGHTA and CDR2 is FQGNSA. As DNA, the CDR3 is TGTGCCAGCAGCTCGACCCGGACCCAGCATTTT. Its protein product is CASSSTRTQHF.

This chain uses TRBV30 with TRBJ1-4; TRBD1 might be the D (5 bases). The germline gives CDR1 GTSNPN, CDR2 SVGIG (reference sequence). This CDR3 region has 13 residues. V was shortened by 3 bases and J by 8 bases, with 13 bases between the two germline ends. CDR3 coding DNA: TGTGCCTGGAGAAGGTCGTGGGGGGAAAAACTGTTTTTT. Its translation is CAWRRSWGEKLFF. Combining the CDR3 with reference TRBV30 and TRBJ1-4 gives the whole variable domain SQTIHQWPATLVQPVGSPLSLECTVEGTSNPNLYWYRQAAGRGLQLLFYSVGIGQISSEVPQNLSASRPQDRQFILSSKKLLLSDSGFYLCAWRRSWGEKLFFGSGTQLSVL.

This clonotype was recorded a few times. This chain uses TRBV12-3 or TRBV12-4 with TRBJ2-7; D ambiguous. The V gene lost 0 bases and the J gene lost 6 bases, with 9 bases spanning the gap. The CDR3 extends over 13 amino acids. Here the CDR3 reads CASSLAQGVEQYF. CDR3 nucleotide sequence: TGTGCCAGCAGTTTAGCGCAAGGTGTCGAGCAGTACTTC.

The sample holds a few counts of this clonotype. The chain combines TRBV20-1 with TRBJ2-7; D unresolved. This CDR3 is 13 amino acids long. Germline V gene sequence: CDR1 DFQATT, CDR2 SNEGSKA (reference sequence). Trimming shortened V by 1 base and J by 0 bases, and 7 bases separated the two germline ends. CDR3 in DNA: TGCAGTGCTAGAGGGGTGAGCTCCTACGAGCAGTACTTC. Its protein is CSARGVSSYEQYF.

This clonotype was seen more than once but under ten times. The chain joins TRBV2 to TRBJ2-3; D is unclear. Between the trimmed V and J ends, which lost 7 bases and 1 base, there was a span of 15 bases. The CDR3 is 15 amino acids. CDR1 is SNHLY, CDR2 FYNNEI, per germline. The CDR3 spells CASTGIYDRTDTQYF. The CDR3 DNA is TGTGCCAGCACCGGTATTTACGACCGCACAGATACGCAGTATTTT. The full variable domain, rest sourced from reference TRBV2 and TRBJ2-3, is EPEVTQTPSHQVTQMGQEVILRCVPISNHLYFYWYRQILGQKVEFLVSFYNNEISEKSEIFDDQFSVERPDGSNFTLKIRSTKLEDSAMYFCASTGIYDRTDTQYFGPGTRLTVL.

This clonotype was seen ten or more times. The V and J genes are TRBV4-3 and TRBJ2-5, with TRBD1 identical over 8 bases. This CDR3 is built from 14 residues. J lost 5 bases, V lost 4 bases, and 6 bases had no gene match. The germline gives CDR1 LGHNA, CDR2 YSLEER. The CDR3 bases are TGCGCCAGCAGCCCTGGACAGGGCTGGGAGACCCAGTACTTC. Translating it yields CASSPGQGWETQYF.

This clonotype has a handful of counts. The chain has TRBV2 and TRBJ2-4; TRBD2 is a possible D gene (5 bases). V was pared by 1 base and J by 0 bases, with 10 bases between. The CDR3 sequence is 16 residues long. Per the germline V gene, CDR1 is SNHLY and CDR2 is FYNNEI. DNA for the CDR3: TGTGCCAGCAGTGAAGGGCGGGCTTCAGCCAAAAACATTCAGTACTTC. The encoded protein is CASSEGRASAKNIQYF.

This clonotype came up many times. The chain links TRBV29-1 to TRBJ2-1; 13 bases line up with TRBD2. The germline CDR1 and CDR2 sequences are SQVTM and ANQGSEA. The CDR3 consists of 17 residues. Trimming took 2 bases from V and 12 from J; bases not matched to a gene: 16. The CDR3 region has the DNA TGCAGCGTTGAAATTACTAGCGGGGGGGCCGGGTCGACGGGGCAGTTCTTC. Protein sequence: CSVEITSGGAGSTGQFF.

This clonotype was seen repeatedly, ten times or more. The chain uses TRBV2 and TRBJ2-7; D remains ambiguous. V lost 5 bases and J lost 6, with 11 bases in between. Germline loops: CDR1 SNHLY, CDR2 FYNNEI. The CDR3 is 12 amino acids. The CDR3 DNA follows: TGTGCCAGCAGTTTCCTTGGTCGCGAGCAGTACTTC. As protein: CASSFLGREQYF.

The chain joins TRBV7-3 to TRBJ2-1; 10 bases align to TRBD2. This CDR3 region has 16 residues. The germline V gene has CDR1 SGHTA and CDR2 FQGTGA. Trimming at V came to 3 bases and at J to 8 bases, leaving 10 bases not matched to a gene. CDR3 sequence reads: CASSFGLAGVGDEQFF. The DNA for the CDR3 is TGTGCCAGCAGCTTTGGGCTAGCGGGAGTCGGCGATGAGCAGTTCTTC.

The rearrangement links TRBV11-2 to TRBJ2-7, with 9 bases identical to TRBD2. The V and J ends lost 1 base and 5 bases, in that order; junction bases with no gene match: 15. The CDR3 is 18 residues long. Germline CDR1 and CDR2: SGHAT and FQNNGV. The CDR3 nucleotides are TGTGCCAGCAGCTTAGGGGGTAGCGGGGGACCCCTGGGGCACGAGCAGTACTTC. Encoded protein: CASSLGGSGGPLGHEQYF.

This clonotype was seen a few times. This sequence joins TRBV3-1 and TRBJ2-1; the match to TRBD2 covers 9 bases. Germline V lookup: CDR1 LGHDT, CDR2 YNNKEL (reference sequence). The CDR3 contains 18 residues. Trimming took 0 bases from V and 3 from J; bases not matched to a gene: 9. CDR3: CASSQDTPIAGVYNEQFF. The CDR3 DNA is TGTGCCAGCAGCCAAGATACTCCTATAGCGGGAGTCTACAATGAGCAGTTCTTC.

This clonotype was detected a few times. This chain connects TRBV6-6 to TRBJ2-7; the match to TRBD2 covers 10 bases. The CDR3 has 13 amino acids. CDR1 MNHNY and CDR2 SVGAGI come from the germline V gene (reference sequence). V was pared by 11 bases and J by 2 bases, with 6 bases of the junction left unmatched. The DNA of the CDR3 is TGTGCCGCCGGAGCGGGAGGGGCCTACGAGCAGTACTTC. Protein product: CAAGAGGAYEQYF.

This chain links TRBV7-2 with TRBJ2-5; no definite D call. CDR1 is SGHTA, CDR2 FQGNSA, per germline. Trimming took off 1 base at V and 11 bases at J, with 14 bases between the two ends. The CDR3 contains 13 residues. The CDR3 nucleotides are TGTGCCAGCAGCTTAGTTGGCACCCGAGCTCAGTACTTC. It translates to CASSLVGTRAQYF.

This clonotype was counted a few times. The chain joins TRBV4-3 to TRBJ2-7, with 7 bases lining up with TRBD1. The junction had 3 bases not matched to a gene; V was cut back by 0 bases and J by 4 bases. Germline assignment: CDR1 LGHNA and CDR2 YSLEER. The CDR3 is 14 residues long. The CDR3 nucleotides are TGCGCCAGCAGCCAAGATGACAGGGCTTACGAGCAGTACTTC. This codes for CASSQDDRAYEQYF.

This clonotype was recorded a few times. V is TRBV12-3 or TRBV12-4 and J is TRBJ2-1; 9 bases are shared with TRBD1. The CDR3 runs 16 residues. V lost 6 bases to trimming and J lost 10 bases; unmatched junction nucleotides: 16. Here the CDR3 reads CASRQTGTGWVGEQFF. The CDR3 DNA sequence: TGTGCCAGCAGACAGACCGGGACAGGGTGGGTAGGGGAGCAGTTCTTC.

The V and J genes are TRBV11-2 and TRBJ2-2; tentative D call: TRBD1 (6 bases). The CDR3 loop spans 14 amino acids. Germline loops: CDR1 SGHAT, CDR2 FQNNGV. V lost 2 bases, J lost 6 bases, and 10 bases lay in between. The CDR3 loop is CASSLYQGSGELFF. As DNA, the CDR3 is TGTGCCAGCAGCTTATATCAGGGGTCCGGGGAGCTGTTTTTT.

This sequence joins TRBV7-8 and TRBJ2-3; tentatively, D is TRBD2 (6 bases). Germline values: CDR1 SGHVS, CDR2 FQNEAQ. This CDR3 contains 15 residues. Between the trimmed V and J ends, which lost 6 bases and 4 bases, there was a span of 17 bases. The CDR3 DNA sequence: TGTGCCAGCAGACCATTCGGGGGAATTTCAGATACGCAGTATTTT. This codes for CASRPFGGISDTQYF.

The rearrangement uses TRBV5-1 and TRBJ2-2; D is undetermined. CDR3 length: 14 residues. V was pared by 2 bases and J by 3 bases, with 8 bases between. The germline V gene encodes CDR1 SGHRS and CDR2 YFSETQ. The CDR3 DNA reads TGCGCCAGCAGCTTCACCTCGCACACCGGGGAGCTGTTTTTT. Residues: CASSFTSHTGELFF. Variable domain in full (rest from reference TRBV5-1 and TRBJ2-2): KAGVTQTPRYLIKTRGQQVTLSCSPISGHRSVSWYQQTPGQGLQFLFEYFSETQRNKGNFPGRFSGRQFSNSRSEMNVSTLELGDSALYLCASSFTSHTGELFFGEGSRLTVL.

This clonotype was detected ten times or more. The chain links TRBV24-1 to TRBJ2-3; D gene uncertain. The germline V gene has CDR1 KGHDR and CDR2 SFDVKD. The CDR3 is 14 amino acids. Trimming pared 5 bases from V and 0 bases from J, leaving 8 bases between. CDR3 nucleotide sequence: TGTGCCACCAGTGGTCAGAGAAGCACAGATACGCAGTATTTT. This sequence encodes CATSGQRSTDTQYF.

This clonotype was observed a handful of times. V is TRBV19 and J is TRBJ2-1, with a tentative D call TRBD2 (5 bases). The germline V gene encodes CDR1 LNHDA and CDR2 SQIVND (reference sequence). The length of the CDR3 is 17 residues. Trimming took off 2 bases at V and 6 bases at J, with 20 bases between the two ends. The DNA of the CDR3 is TGTGCCAGTAGTATAAGGAGGCATCTTAGACGGCGCAATGAGCAGTTCTTC. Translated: CASSIRRHLRRRNEQFF.